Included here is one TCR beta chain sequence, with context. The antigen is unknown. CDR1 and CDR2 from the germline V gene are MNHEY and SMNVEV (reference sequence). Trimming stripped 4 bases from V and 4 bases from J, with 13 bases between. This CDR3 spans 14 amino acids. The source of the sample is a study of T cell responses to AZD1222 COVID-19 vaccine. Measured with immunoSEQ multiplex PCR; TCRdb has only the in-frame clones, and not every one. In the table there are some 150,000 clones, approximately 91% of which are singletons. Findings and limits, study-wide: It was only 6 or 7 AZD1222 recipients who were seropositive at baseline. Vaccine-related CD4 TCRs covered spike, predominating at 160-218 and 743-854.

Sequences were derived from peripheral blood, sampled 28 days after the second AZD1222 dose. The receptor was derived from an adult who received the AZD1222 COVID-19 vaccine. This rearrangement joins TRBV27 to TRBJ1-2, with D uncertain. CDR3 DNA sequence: TGTGCCAGCAGTTCGAGGGCCTGGGGCTATGGCTACACCTTC. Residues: CASSSRAWGYGYTF.